This TCR beta chain emerged from a study of cytomegalovirus exposure and HLA in healthy donors. The study ran its PCR with 60 Vbeta and 13 Jbeta primers. The repertoire was sequenced with immunoSEQ multiplex PCR; TCRdb's copy has only in-frame clones and lacks some. The sample is made up of tens of thousands of clones, and the top ten hold around 3.1% of it. Germline V CDR1 and CDR2: LNHNV, YYDKDF (reference sequence). The CDR3 consists of 14 residues. V was cut by 1 base and J by 2 bases, with 8 bases left in between. The V gene is TRBV15, the J gene TRBJ1-1, with D tentatively TRBD1 (5 bases). Material for sequencing was PBMCs. The sequence derives from a woman in her twenties or thirties in good health and CMV-seropositive. The CDR3 sequence: CATSRATANTEAFF. Here the CDR3 DNA reads TGTGCCACCAGCAGAGCGACAGCCAACACTGAAGCTTTCTTT.